This T cell receptor beta chain was identified in a study of Graves' ophthalmopathy and Graves' hyperthyroidism. Using RNA transcripts, the TCR beta CDR3 regions were amplified. Second-round multiplex PCR followed a first-round RT-PCR using HTBI primers. One entry per CDR3 protein results from TCRdb running MiXCR on the multiplex PCR reads. This table has under 800,000 distinct CDR3 sequences, 20% to 25% appearing once. Per the germline V gene, CDR1 is MNHNS and CDR2 is SASEGT. Trimming left V 2 bases short and J 0 bases short, with 11 bases between. The CDR3 is 16 residues long. The source is a woman younger than 35 with stable Graves' hyperthyroidism. Some clones in this sample may be carry-over from other donors' samples. The V gene is TRBV6-1, the J gene TRBJ2-4, with D unresolved. Sequences were obtained from peripheral blood. CDR3 nucleotides: TGTGCCAGCAGTGAAAGGATAGGGTTAGCCAAAAACATTCAGTACTTC. Its protein is CASSERIGLAKNIQYF.